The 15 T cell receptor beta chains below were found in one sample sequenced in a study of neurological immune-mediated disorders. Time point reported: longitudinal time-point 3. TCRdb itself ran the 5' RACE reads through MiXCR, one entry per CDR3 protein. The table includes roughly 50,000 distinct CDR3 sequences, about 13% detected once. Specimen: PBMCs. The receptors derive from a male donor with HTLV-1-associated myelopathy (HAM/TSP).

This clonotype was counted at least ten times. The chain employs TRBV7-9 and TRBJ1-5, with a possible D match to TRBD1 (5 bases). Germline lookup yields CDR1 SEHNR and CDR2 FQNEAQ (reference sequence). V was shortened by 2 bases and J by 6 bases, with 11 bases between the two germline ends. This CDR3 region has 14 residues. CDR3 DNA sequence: TGTGCCAGCAGCTTATCAGGGAGGGGTCAGCCCCAGCATTTT. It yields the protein CASSLSGRGQPQHF. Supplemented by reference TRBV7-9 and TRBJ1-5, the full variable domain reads DTGVSQNPRHKITKRGQNVTFRCDPISEHNRLYWYRQTLGQGPEFLTYFQNEAQLEKSRLLSDRFSAERPKGSFSTLEIQRTEQGDSAMYLCASSLSGRGQPQHFGDGTRLSIL.

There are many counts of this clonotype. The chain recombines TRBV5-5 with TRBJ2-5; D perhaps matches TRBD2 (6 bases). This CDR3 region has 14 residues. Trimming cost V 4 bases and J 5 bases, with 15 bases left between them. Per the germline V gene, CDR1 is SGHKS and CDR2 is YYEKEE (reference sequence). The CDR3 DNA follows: TGTGCCAGCAGCGGGATGGACTACGACGAGACCCAGTACTTC. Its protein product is CASSGMDYDETQYF.

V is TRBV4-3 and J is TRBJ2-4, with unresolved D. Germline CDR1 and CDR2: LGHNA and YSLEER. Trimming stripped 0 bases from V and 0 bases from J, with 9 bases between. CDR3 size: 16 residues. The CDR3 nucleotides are TGCGCCAGCAGCCAAGATGGGCTGGTAGCCAAAAACATTCAGTACTTC. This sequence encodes CASSQDGLVAKNIQYF.

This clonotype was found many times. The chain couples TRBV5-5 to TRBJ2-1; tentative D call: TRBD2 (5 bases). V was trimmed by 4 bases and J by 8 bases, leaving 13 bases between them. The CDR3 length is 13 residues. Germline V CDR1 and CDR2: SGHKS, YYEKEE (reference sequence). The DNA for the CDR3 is TGTGCCAGCAGCCCCGGGGTAGTATATGAGCAGTTCTTC. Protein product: CASSPGVVYEQFF.

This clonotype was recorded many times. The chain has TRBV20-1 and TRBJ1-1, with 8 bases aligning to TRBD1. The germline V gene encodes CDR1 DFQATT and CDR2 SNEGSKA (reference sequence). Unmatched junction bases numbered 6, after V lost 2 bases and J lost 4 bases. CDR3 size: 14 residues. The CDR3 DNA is TGCAGTGCTAGAAAGACAGGGGATCGCACTGAAGCTTTCTTT. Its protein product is CSARKTGDRTEAFF.

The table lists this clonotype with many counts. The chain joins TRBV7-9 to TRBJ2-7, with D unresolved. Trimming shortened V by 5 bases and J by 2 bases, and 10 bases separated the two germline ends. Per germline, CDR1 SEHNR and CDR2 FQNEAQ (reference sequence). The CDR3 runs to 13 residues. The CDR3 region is CASSHSWAYEQYF. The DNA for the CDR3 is TGTGCCAGCAGCCATTCCTGGGCCTACGAGCAGTACTTC.

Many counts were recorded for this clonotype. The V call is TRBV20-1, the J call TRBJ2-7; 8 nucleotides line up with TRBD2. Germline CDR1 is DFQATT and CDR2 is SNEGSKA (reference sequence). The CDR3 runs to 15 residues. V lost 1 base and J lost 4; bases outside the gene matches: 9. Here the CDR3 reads CSARVPRGALYEQYF. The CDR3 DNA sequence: TGCAGTGCTAGAGTACCGCGGGGGGCACTATACGAGCAGTACTTC.

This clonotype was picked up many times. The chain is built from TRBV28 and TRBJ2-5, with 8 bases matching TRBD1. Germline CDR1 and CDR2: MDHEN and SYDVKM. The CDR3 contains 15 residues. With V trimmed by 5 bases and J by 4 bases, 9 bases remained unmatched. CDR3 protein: CASSHSQGAVETQYF. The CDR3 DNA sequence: TGTGCCAGCAGTCATAGTCAGGGGGCGGTAGAGACCCAGTACTTC.

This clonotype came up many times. As DNA, the CDR3 is TGTGCCAGCAGCCGGGGACTCCTTAGCTCCTACGAGCAGTACTTC. Encoded protein: CASSRGLLSSYEQYF. The chain is built from TRBV7-9 and TRBJ2-7; a possible D gene is TRBD2 (6 bases). The V end lost 5 bases, the J end lost 0 bases, and 14 bases lay between the germline ends. CDR1 and CDR2 (germline): SEHNR, FQNEAQ (reference sequence). CDR3 length equals 15 residues.

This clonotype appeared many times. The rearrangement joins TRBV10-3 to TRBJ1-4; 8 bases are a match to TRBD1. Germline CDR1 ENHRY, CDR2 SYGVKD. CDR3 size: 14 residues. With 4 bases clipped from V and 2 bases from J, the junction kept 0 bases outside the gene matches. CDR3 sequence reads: CAISGDRTNEKLFF. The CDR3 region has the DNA TGTGCCATCAGTGGGGACAGGACTAATGAAAAACTGTTTTTT.

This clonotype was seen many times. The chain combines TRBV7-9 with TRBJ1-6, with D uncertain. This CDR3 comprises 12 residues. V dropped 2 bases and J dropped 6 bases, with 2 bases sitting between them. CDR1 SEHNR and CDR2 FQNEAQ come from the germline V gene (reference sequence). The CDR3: CASSLLNSPLHF. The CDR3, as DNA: TGTGCCAGCAGCTTACTTAATTCACCCCTCCACTTT.

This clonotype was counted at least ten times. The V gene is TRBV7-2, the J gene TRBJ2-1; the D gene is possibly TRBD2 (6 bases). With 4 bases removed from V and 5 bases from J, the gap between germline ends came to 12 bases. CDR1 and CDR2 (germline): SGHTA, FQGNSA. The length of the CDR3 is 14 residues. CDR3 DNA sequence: TGTGCCAGCAGCTATCAGGGACTCGACAATGAGCAGTTCTTC. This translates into CASSYQGLDNEQFF.

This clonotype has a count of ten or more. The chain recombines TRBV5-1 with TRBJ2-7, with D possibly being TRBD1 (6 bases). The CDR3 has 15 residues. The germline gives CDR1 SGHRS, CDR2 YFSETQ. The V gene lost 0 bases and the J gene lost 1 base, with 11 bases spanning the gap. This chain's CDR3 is CASSLVTGLSYEQYF. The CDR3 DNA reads TGCGCCAGCAGCTTGGTGACAGGCCTGTCCTACGAGCAGTACTTC.

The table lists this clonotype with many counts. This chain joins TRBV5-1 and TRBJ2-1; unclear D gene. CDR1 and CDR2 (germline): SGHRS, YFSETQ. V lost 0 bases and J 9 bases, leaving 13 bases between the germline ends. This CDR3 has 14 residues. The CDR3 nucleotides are TGCGCCAGCAGCTTGGCCCCAGGTACAAGTGAGCAGTTCTTC. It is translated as CASSLAPGTSEQFF.

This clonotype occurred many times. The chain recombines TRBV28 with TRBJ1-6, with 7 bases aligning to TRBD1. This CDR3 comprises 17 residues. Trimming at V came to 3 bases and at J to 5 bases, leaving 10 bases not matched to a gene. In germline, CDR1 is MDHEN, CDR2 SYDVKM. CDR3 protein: CASSFRTGRGDNSPLHF. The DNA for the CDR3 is TGTGCCAGCAGTTTCAGGACAGGTCGAGGAGATAATTCACCCCTCCACTTT.